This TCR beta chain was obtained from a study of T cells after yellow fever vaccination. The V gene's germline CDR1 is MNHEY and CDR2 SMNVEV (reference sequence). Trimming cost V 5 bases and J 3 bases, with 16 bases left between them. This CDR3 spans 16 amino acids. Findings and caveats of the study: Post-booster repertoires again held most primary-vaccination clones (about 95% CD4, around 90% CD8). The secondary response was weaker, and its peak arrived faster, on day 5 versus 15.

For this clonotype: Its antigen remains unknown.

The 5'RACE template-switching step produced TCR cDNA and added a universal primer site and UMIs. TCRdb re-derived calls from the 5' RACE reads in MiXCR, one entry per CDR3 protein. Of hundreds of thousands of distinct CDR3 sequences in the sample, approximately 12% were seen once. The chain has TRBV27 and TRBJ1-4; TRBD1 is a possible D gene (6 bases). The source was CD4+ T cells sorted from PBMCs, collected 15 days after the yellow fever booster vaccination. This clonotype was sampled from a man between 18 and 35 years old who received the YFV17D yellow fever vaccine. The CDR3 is CASSPKGGASNEKLFF. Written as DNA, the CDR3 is TGTGCCAGCAGTCCCAAGGGGGGCGCGTCTAATGAAAAACTGTTTTTT.